The 27 T cell receptor beta chains given below trace back to one sample, sequenced in a study of T cells in Graves' hyperthyroidism and ophthalmopathy. From RNA transcripts, TCR beta CDR3 regions were amplified. HTBI primers were used for first-round RT-PCR of the TCR CDR3. One entry per CDR3 protein results from TCRdb running MiXCR on the multiplex PCR reads. Among 30,000 to 45,000 distinct CDR3 sequences listed, roughly half were seen once. Sequencing was carried out using blood. The receptors originated from a middle-aged man with Graves' ophthalmopathy.

The sample holds many counts of this clonotype. J is TRBJ2-7 and V is TRBV7-9, with TRBD2 matching over 7 bases. Trimming removed 6 bases from V and 2 bases from J; junction bases left unmatched: 10. The CDR3 consists of 15 residues. Germline loops: CDR1 SEHNR, CDR2 FQNEAQ (reference sequence). CDR3 residues: CASSNSTAGPYEQYF. CDR3 bases: TGTGCCAGCAGTAATTCGACAGCGGGGCCCTACGAGCAGTACTTC.

V is TRBV10-3 and J is TRBJ1-4, with 12 bases fitting TRBD1. Germline CDR1 is ENHRY and CDR2 is SYGVKD. The CDR3 is 16 amino acids. Trimming took 2 bases from V and 7 from J; bases not matched to a gene: 5. CDR3 nucleotides: TGTGCCATCAGTGAGGGGACAGGGGGCGATGGTGAAAAACTGTTTTTT. The encoded protein is CAISEGTGGDGEKLFF.

This clonotype has at least ten counts. This chain uses TRBV28 with TRBJ1-2; D is possibly TRBD1 (6 bases). This CDR3 has 13 residues. V lost 5 bases and J 4 bases, leaving 11 bases between the germline ends. The germline CDR1 and CDR2 sequences are MDHEN and SYDVKM. In DNA, the CDR3 is TGTGCCAGCAGTGGGGGCATGCGCTATGGCTACACCTTC. Its translation is CASSGGMRYGYTF.

This clonotype was found many times. This chain links TRBV28 with TRBJ1-3; D is uncertain. The CDR3 extends over 14 amino acids. Germline CDR1 MDHEN, CDR2 SYDVKM. The V end was cut by 7 bases, the J end by 1 base, with 11 bases between. In DNA, the CDR3 is TGTGCCAGCACCTTGGGTGGGTCTGGAAACACCATATATTTT. The encoded protein is CASTLGGSGNTIYF. Full variable domain (remainder filled in from reference TRBV28 and TRBJ1-3): DVKVTQSSRYLVKRTGEKVFLECVQDMDHENMFWYRQDPGLGLRLIYFSYDVKMKEKGDIPEGYSVSREKKERFSLILESASTNQTSMYLCASTLGGSGNTIYFGEGSWLTVV.

A word on this clonotype: Relative to the germline gene, one junction end is altered; a read error may explain this. The genes are TRBV5-1 and TRBJ2-7; 8 nucleotides agree with TRBD1. Germline V gives CDR1 SGHRS, CDR2 YFSETQ. The CDR3 consists of 14 residues. The CDR3 coding sequence is TGCGCCGGCAGCTTCCCAGGACAGGGAAGGGAGCAGTACTTC. Its protein product is CAGSFPGQGREQYF.

There are many counts of this clonotype. V and J are TRBV2 and TRBJ1-4, with D tentatively TRBD1 (6 bases). Trimming took off 4 bases at V and 4 bases at J, with 16 bases between the two ends. Germline lookup yields CDR1 SNHLY and CDR2 FYNNEI. The CDR3 loop spans 16 amino acids. Here the CDR3 reads CASSGNRASINEKLFF. The CDR3 DNA reads TGTGCCAGCAGTGGTAACAGGGCCTCAATTAATGAAAAACTGTTTTTT.

This clonotype was counted at least ten times. This sequence joins TRBV7-9 and TRBJ1-3, with a weak D call TRBD1 (5 bases). Trimming took off 3 bases at V and 8 bases at J, with 8 bases between the two ends. Germline-derived CDR1 and CDR2 are SEHNR and FQNEAQ (reference sequence). The CDR3 consists of 12 residues. CDR3 amino acids: CASSLGVYTIYF. For the CDR3, the DNA is TGTGCCAGCAGCTTGGGGGTATACACCATATATTTT.

This clonotype was observed at least ten times. The CDR3 DNA reads as TGTGCCTCCAACGGCGTTTCCGAGCAGTTCTTC. It yields the protein CASNGVSEQFF. The chain has TRBV6-2 or TRBV6-3 and TRBJ2-1; no firm D call. CDR1 and CDR2 (germline): MNHEY, SVGEGT. V lost 11 bases to trimming and J lost 10 bases, with 15 bases between them. The CDR3 runs to 11 residues.

A remark on this clonotype: Compared with germline, one end of the junction differs, possibly owing to a read error. The chain uses TRBV6-4 and TRBJ2-2, with TRBD1 identical over 9 bases. The CDR3 runs to 14 residues. CDR1 is MRHNA, CDR2 SNTAGT, per germline. CDR3 residues: CASNRDRDTGELSF. The CDR3 DNA follows: TGTGCCAGCAACCGGGACAGGGACACCGGGGAGCTGTCTTTT.

This clonotype was detected ten times or more. The chain is built from TRBV12-3 or TRBV12-4 and TRBJ2-3; D is undetermined. V dropped 4 bases and J dropped 8 bases, with 10 bases sitting between them. The CDR3 covers 12 residues. CDR3 amino acids: CASSSPLGTQYF. The CDR3 DNA reads TGTGCCAGCAGTTCGCCCCTAGGTACGCAGTATTTT.

CDR3: CAISQREGLGEQFF. The DNA of the CDR3 is TGTGCCATCAGCCAGCGGGAGGGCCTCGGTGAGCAGTTCTTC. The chain combines TRBV10-3 with TRBJ2-1; 10 bases line up with TRBD2. Germline CDR1 and CDR2: ENHRY and SYGVKD. V gave up 6 bases and J gave up 9 bases; unmatched junction bases: 8. The CDR3 extends over 14 amino acids.

The chain employs TRBV2 and TRBJ2-7, with 10 bases that match TRBD1. Germline V gene sequence: CDR1 SNHLY, CDR2 FYNNEI. With 4 bases clipped from V and 2 bases from J, the junction kept 8 bases outside the gene matches. The CDR3 has 16 residues. The CDR3 DNA reads TGTGCCAGCAGTGGGACAGGGGGTTTTTCAACCTACGAGCAGTACTTC. This encodes CASSGTGGFSTYEQYF.

Many counts were recorded for this clonotype. The chain employs TRBV20-1 and TRBJ1-2; no clear D. This CDR3 has 12 residues. Germline-derived CDR1 and CDR2 are DFQATT and SNEGSKA (reference sequence). The germline V and J ends were trimmed by 4 bases and 2 bases, with 8 bases remaining between them. This CDR3 is CSAIHENYGYTF. CDR3 in DNA: TGCAGTGCTATTCACGAAAACTATGGCTACACCTTC.

Regarding this clonotype: A read error may produce the germline difference seen at one junction end. This chain joins TRBV6-5 and TRBJ2-7; TRBD2 aligns across 8 bases. Germline V lookup: CDR1 MNHEY, CDR2 SVGAGI. The CDR3 contains 16 residues. The CDR3 spells CVSSAALTIGREEQYF. As DNA, the CDR3 is TGTGTCAGCAGTGCGGCCCTGACTATCGGGAGGGAAGAGCAGTACTTC.

V gene TRBV6-5 combines with J gene TRBJ2-3; either TRBD1 or TRBD2 may supply D (5 bases each). Germline lookup yields CDR1 MNHEY and CDR2 SVGAGI. The CDR3 has 12 amino acids. The CDR3 DNA is TGTGTCACGCGAGGGGAAGCAGATACGCAGTATTTT. It specifies CVTRGEADTQYF.

This clonotype was counted ten times or more. This rearrangement joins TRBV9 to TRBJ2-7, with a weak D call TRBD2 (5 bases). Germline values: CDR1 SGDLS, CDR2 YYNGEE. This CDR3 has 15 residues. Trimming removed 3 bases from V and 6 bases from J, with 19 bases in between. CDR3 sequence: CASSAGLRGWGEQYF. The CDR3 region has the DNA TGTGCCAGCAGCGCCGGACTTCGAGGTTGGGGCGAGCAGTACTTC.

This clonotype was seen repeatedly, ten times or more. The V gene is TRBV7-2, the J gene TRBJ1-2, with D possibly matching TRBD1 (6 bases). Looked up from germline, CDR1 is SGHTA and CDR2 is FQGNSA. The CDR3 consists of 16 residues. The V end was cut by 6 bases, the J end by 8 bases, with 25 bases between. CDR3 residues: CASSRESGERIGGYTF. The CDR3 nucleotides are TGTGCCAGCAGTCGTGAGTCAGGGGAAAGGATAGGCGGCTACACCTTC.

This clonotype is categorized as medium-sized (0.01 to 0.1%). The rearrangement uses TRBV7-6 and TRBJ2-7; 10 bases line up with TRBD1. The CDR3 length is 15 residues. Germline V gene data show CDR1 as SGHVS and CDR2 as FNYEAQ. Trimming cost V 1 base and J 4 bases; bases outside gene matches: 4. The CDR3 here is CASSLGTGGEYEQYF. In DNA form, the CDR3 reads TGTGCCAGCAGCTTAGGGACAGGGGGGGAATACGAGCAGTACTTC.

The chain couples TRBV20-1 to TRBJ2-1; maybe TRBD2 (6 bases). The CDR3 is 13 residues long. V was cut by 6 bases and J by 10 bases, with 19 bases left in between. Germline CDR1 is DFQATT and CDR2 is SNEGSKA (reference sequence). The CDR3 DNA sequence: TGCAGTGCGGGGAGGTCCCCGGGGGTCGAGCAGTTCTTC. As protein: CSAGRSPGVEQFF.

The rearrangement uses TRBV6-1 and TRBJ2-6, with D perhaps TRBD2 (6 bases). Germline V CDR1 and CDR2: MNHNS, SASEGT. V lost 6 bases to trimming and J lost 2 bases, with 11 bases between them. The CDR3 runs 15 residues. The CDR3 spells CASSNPGAGANVLTF. The CDR3 DNA reads as TGTGCCAGCAGCAACCCGGGGGCTGGGGCCAACGTCCTGACTTTC.

There are many counts of this clonotype. The V gene is TRBV7-6, the J gene TRBJ2-2; perhaps TRBD1 as D (6 bases). V was cut by 5 bases and J by 0 bases, with 13 bases left in between. CDR1 and CDR2 from the germline V gene are SGHVS and FNYEAQ. The CDR3 contains 16 residues. CDR3 in DNA: TGTGCCAGCAGCCTAACGGGGACACCGAACACCGGGGAGCTGTTTTTT. Its protein is CASSLTGTPNTGELFF.

This clonotype was counted ten times or more. The chain recombines TRBV27 with TRBJ2-7, with TRBD2 matching 14 bases. After removal of 6 bases from V and 5 bases from J, the junction contained 9 bases not matched to a gene. This CDR3 is 16 amino acids long. CDR1 is MNHEY, CDR2 SMNVEV, per germline (reference sequence). CDR3 protein: CASRSAGLAGVNEQYF. The CDR3 nucleotides read TGTGCCAGCAGATCGGCGGGACTAGCGGGAGTGAACGAGCAGTACTTC.

Here the CDR3 DNA reads TGTGCCAGCAGTGACTCGGGGGGCTATGGCTACACCTTC. Translation gives CASSDSGGYGYTF. The chain combines TRBV6-4 with TRBJ1-2; the D gene is possibly TRBD1 (5 bases). Germline CDR1 is MRHNA and CDR2 is SNTAGT. The V end was cut by 0 bases, the J end by 4 bases, with 6 bases between. The CDR3 totals 13 residues.

A single count supports this clonotype. The chain combines TRBV10-1 with TRBJ1-5, with 7 bases aligning to TRBD1. The CDR3 totals 16 residues. CDR1 is WNHNN, CDR2 SYGVQD, per germline (reference sequence). J gave up 3 bases and V 4 bases, and 9 bases lay outside the gene matches. CDR3 DNA: TGCGCCAGCAGTGTAGGGGGGGACAGCGTCAATCAGCCCCAGCATTTT. This codes for CASSVGGDSVNQPQHF.

This clonotype was seen a handful of times. The chain employs TRBV10-1 and TRBJ2-3, with 7 bases fitting TRBD2. V was pared by 0 bases and J by 3 bases, with 6 bases of the junction left unmatched. The CDR3 loop spans 16 amino acids. Germline-derived CDR1 and CDR2 are WNHNN and SYGVQD (reference sequence). The CDR3 nucleotides read TGCGCCAGCAGTGAGTCGGGGGACTACATAACAGATACGCAGTATTTT. This gives the protein CASSESGDYITDTQYF.

The rearrangement joins TRBV28 to TRBJ1-1; D remains ambiguous. Germline V gives CDR1 MDHEN, CDR2 SYDVKM. The CDR3 contains 16 residues. The germline V and J ends were trimmed by 2 bases and 0 bases, with 13 bases remaining between them. The CDR3 DNA reads as TGTGCCAGCAGTTTAATGGTACGGGGAATGAACACTGAAGCTTTCTTT. This sequence encodes CASSLMVRGMNTEAFF.

This clonotype was seen once. The rearrangement joins TRBV20-1 to TRBJ1-5; D uncertain. Germline V gene sequence: CDR1 DFQATT, CDR2 SNEGSKA (reference sequence). V was trimmed by 4 bases and J by 4 bases, leaving 14 bases between them. The length of the CDR3 is 14 residues. CDR3 amino acids: CSAIGFAGNQPQHF. The CDR3 DNA sequence: TGCAGTGCTATAGGATTTGCAGGTAATCAGCCCCAGCATTTT.